These 13 T cell receptor beta chains share one sample of origin, sequenced in a study of T cell repertoires in cytomegalovirus infection. TCRdb called the reads again in MiXCR, with one record for every CDR3 protein. Altogether about 300,000 distinct CDR3 sequences are present, around 10% being singletons, with the ten largest covering 2.5%. Sequenced: PBMCs. The receptors were sampled from a human donor in good health (CMV status not recorded). Some clones in this sample may be carry-over from other donors' samples.

J is TRBJ1-1 and V is TRBV18; D is possibly TRBD1 (6 bases). This CDR3 is 16 amino acids long. Germline CDR1 is KGHSH and CDR2 is LQKENI. Trimming cost V 3 bases and J 1 base, with 15 bases left between them. This CDR3 reads CASSPLQGRWNTEAFF. The CDR3 coding sequence is TGTGCCAGCTCACCTCTACAGGGACGCTGGAACACTGAAGCTTTCTTT.

This clonotype was counted ten times or more. This chain connects TRBV5-1 to TRBJ1-1; unclear D gene. Between the trimmed V and J ends, which lost 2 bases and 4 bases, there was a span of 12 bases. There are 14 residues in the CDR3. CDR1 and CDR2 (germline): SGHRS, YFSETQ. The DNA of the CDR3 is TGCGCCAGCAGCTTAGCCCCCGTGGTCACTGAAGCTTTCTTT. It specifies CASSLAPVVTEAFF.

The table lists this clonotype with many counts. The chain employs TRBV14 and TRBJ2-7, with D possibly matching TRBD1 (6 bases). Germline V gene lookup returns CDR1 SGHDN and CDR2 FVKESK. Trimming removed 8 bases from V and 2 bases from J, with 16 bases in between. This CDR3 has 14 amino acids. The CDR3 region has the DNA TGTGCCAGCGGGTCCGGGACAACAACCTACGAGCAGTACGTC. Encoded protein: CASGSGTTTYEQYV.

This chain connects TRBV20-1 to TRBJ2-3; TRBD2 matches 8 bases. This CDR3 region has 14 residues. The V gene's germline CDR1 is DFQATT and CDR2 SNEGSKA (reference sequence). V lost 3 bases to trimming and J lost 2 bases; unmatched junction nucleotides: 4. CDR3 loop: CSARDSGVTDTQYF. CDR3 nucleotides: TGCAGTGCTAGGGATAGCGGGGTCACAGATACGCAGTATTTT.

V usage is TRBV24-1 and J usage is TRBJ2-2, with D unclear. The CDR3 extends over 12 amino acids. V was trimmed by 5 bases and J by 6 bases, leaving 6 bases between them. Germline CDR1 KGHDR, CDR2 SFDVKD. The CDR3 coding sequence is TGTGCCACCAGTGGGGGTCCCGGGGAGCTGTTTTTT. Protein sequence: CATSGGPGELFF.

This clonotype was picked up many times. The chain employs TRBV7-9 and TRBJ1-4, with unresolved D. Germline V gives CDR1 SEHNR, CDR2 FQNEAQ (reference sequence). The length of the CDR3 is 17 residues. V lost 1 base, J lost 2 bases, and 14 bases lay in between. This chain's CDR3 is CASSLGKRGMTNEKLFF. In DNA, the CDR3 is TGTGCCAGCAGCTTAGGGAAAAGAGGGATGACTAATGAAAAACTGTTTTTT. Full variable domain (missing parts from reference TRBV7-9 and TRBJ1-4): DTGVSQNPRHKITKRGQNVTFRCDPISEHNRLYWYRQTLGQGPEFLTYFQNEAQLEKSRLLSDRFSAERPKGSFSTLEIQRTEQGDSAMYLCASSLGKRGMTNEKLFFGSGTQLSVL.

This clonotype showed up many times. CDR3 amino acids: CSASRQAITGELFF. DNA for the CDR3: TGCAGCGCCTCCAGACAGGCGATCACCGGGGAGCTGTTTTTT. The chain uses TRBV29-1 and TRBJ2-2; a possible D gene is TRBD1 (6 bases). V was shortened by 7 bases and J by 4 bases, with 16 bases between the two germline ends. This CDR3 region has 14 residues. The V gene's germline CDR1 is SQVTM and CDR2 ANQGSEA.

This clonotype appeared many times. CDR3 DNA: TGTGCCAGCAGTCGATCCCCCTGGGGAGAAAAACTGTTTTTT. This translates into CASSRSPWGEKLFF. This chain uses TRBV6-5 with TRBJ1-4; no reliable D call. CDR3 length equals 14 residues. The germline V gene encodes CDR1 MNHEY and CDR2 SVGAGI. The V end lost 5 bases, the J end lost 8 bases, and 15 bases lay between the germline ends.

The chain combines TRBV20-1 with TRBJ2-1; TRBD2 aligns across 9 bases. CDR1 is DFQATT and CDR2 is SNEGSKA in the germline V gene (reference sequence). J gave up 8 bases and V 1 base, and 12 bases lay outside the gene matches. This CDR3 spans 16 amino acids. The CDR3 DNA follows: TGCAGTGCTAGAGCGTGGAACCTAGCGGGGCGGGATGAGCAGTTCTTC. It yields the protein CSARAWNLAGRDEQFF.

This clonotype occurred many times. In nucleotides, the CDR3 is TGTGCCAGCAGCTTAGCGCGGAGCGCGAACACCGGGGAGCTGTTTTTT. Amino acids: CASSLARSANTGELFF. This chain uses TRBV7-9 with TRBJ2-2; D unclear. Germline-derived CDR1 and CDR2 are SEHNR and FQNEAQ (reference sequence). This CDR3 is 16 amino acids long. Trimming took 0 bases from V and 0 from J, leaving 8 bases between them.

Ten or more counts support this clonotype. This sequence joins TRBV6-1 and TRBJ2-7; weak D call: TRBD1 (6 bases). The germline V and J ends were trimmed by 5 bases and 1 base, with 12 bases remaining between them. CDR1 is MNHNS and CDR2 is SASEGT in the germline V gene. The CDR3 spans 14 residues. CDR3: CASSPDRQSYEQYV. For the CDR3, the DNA is TGTGCCAGCAGTCCGGACAGACAGTCCTACGAGCAGTACGTC.

This clonotype has at least ten counts. The genes are TRBV6-6 and TRBJ1-6; D is uncertain. Trimming removed 1 base at V and 4 bases at J, with 5 bases between. Germline V gene sequence: CDR1 MNHNY, CDR2 SVGAGI (reference sequence). The CDR3 loop spans 14 amino acids. CDR3 DNA sequence: TGTGCCAGCAGTTACTTAACTTATAATTCACCCCTCCACTTT. It specifies CASSYLTYNSPLHF.

The chain uses TRBV10-3 and TRBJ1-1, with D uncertain. V lost 6 bases, J lost 1 base, and 9 bases lay in between. The CDR3 is 13 residues long. Germline CDR1 and CDR2: ENHRY and SYGVKD. CDR3 in DNA: TGTGCCATCAGGGGCCCGACGAACACTGAAGCTTTCTTT. This encodes CAIRGPTNTEAFF.